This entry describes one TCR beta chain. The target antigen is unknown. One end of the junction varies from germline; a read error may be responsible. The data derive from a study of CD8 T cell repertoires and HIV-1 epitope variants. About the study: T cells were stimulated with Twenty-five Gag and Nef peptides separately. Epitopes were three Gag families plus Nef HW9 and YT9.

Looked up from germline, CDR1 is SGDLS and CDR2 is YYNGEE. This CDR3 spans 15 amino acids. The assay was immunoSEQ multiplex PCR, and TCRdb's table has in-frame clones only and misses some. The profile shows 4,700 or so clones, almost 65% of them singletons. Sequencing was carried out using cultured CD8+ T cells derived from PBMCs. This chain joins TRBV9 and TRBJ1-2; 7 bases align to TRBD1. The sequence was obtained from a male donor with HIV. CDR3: CASSGDREHIYDYTF. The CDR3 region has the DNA TGTGCCAGCAGCGGTGACAGGGAGCACATTTATGACTACACCTTC. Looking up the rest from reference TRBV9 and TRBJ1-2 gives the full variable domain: DSGVTQTPKHLITATGQRVTLRCSPRSGDLSVYWYQQSLDQGLQFLIQYYNGEERAKGNILERFSAQQFPDLHSELNLSSLELGDSALYFCASSGDREHIYDYTFGSGTRLTVV.